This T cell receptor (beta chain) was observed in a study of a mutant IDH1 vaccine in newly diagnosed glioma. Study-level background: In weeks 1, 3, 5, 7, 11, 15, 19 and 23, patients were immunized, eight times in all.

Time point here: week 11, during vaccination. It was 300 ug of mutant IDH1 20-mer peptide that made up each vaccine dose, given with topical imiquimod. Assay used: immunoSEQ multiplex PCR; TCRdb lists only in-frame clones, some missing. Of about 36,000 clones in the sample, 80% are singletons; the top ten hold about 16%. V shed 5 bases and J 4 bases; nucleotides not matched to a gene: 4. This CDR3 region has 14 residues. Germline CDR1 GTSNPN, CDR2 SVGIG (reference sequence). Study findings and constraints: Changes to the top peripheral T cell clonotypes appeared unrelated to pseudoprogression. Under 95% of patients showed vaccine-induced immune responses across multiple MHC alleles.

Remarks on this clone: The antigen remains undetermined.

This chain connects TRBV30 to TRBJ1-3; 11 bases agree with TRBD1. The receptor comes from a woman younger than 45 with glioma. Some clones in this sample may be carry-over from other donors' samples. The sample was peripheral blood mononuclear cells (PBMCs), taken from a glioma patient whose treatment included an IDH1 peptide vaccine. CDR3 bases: TGTGCCTGGGGGGACAGGGGGATCGGAAACACCATATATTTT. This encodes CAWGDRGIGNTIYF.